The text below deals with one TCR beta chain. The antigen remains undetermined. Relapse was seen in all patients after autologous stem cell transplantation, and brentuximab vedotin exposure was variable. Best response was recorded as complete response, partial response or progressive disease. This CDR3 comprises 13 residues. Germline V CDR1 and CDR2: MNHNY, SVGAGI (reference sequence). V was trimmed by 4 bases and J by 4 bases, leaving 10 bases between them. The method was immunoSEQ multiplex PCR; TCRdb's version includes in-frame clones alone and lacks a portion of them. Here the sample spans tens of thousands of clones, roughly nine tenths being singletons. The data stem from a study of PD-1 blockade in classical Hodgkin lymphoma. Study-level results: Prior therapy or disease activity may underlie the repertoire differences, whose causes remain undefined. It was among complete responders that baseline diversity resembled that of newly diagnosed patients.

This chain uses TRBV6-6 with TRBJ1-1, with D tentatively TRBD1 (6 bases). The sequence was collected from a human donor with classical Hodgkin lymphoma. The source material was peripheral blood mononuclear cells (PBMCs), sampled at baseline. The CDR3 spells CASSSLRGTEAFF. CDR3 bases: TGTGCCAGCAGTTCTCTCAGGGGCACTGAAGCTTTCTTT.